One sample yielded the 24 T cell receptor beta chains listed below, sequenced in a study of blood T cell repertoires in COVID-19. Using immunoSEQ multiplex PCR, the repertoire was profiled, and TCRdb retains in-frame clones only, with some absent. The sample carries approximately 160,000 clones, around 85% recorded once. Sequencing was carried out using peripheral blood. The receptors here all came from a man between 60 and 75 years old who had recovered from COVID-19.

The V and J genes are TRBV7-2 and TRBJ2-2; tentative D call: TRBD1 (5 bases). V was shortened by 1 base and J by 3 bases, with 12 bases between the two germline ends. Germline CDR1 and CDR2: SGHTA and FQGNSA. The CDR3 sequence is 16 residues long. CDR3 loop: CASSLGGGSYTGELFF. Written as DNA, the CDR3 is TGTGCCAGCAGCTTAGGGGGCGGATCCTACACCGGGGAGCTGTTTTTT.

This clone was observed a handful of times. The chain joins TRBV19 to TRBJ2-7; D is possibly TRBD2 (5 bases). The CDR3 runs 14 residues. Germline CDR1 LNHDA, CDR2 SQIVND (reference sequence). Trimming left V 3 bases short and J 2 bases short, with 11 bases between. For the CDR3, the DNA is TGTGCCAGTAGTATGGGAGACCTAGCCTACGAGCAGTACTTC. The encoded protein is CASSMGDLAYEQYF.

This clone was detected only once. CDR3 residues: CASSLAFIPRRRTGGGGYTF. CDR3 sequence (DNA): TGTGCCAGCAGCTTAGCGTTTATTCCACGACGGCGGACAGGGGGCGGCGGCTACACCTTC. The V gene is TRBV7-2, the J gene TRBJ1-2, with 11 positions matching TRBD1. The V and J ends lost 0 bases and 8 bases, in that order; junction bases with no gene match: 20. There are 20 residues in the CDR3. The germline V gene encodes CDR1 SGHTA and CDR2 FQGNSA.

This rearrangement joins TRBV4-1 to TRBJ1-5; tentative D call: TRBD1 (6 bases). V lost 4 bases to trimming and J lost 0 bases, with 10 bases between them. This CDR3 comprises 15 residues. Germline V CDR1 and CDR2: MGHRA, YSYEKL. The CDR3 coding sequence is TGCGCCAGCAGCCGCCGGACAGATAGCAATCAGCCCCAGCATTTT. Protein sequence: CASSRRTDSNQPQHF.

This chain joins TRBV11-2 and TRBJ2-7, with 12 bases identical to TRBD2. In germline, CDR1 is SGHAT, CDR2 FQNNGV. The CDR3 length is 19 residues. The V segment lost 5 bases and the J segment 2 bases; nucleotides outside the gene matches: 16. The CDR3 coding sequence is TGTGCCAGCAGCCCGATTAGGCTAGCGGGGGGGCGACAGACCTACGAGCAGTACTTC. Translation gives CASSPIRLAGGRQTYEQYF.

This clone was seen a single time. The rearrangement joins TRBV5-1 to TRBJ2-3, with 10 positions matching TRBD2. Trimming cost V 0 bases and J 1 base; bases outside gene matches: 2. Germline CDR1 is SGHRS and CDR2 is YFSETQ. CDR3 length equals 16 residues. CDR3 in amino acids: CASSLAGTSGTDTQYF. The DNA of the CDR3 is TGCGCCAGCAGCTTGGCCGGGACTAGCGGCACAGATACGCAGTATTTT. Supplemented by reference TRBV5-1 and TRBJ2-3, the full variable domain reads KAGVTQTPRYLIKTRGQQVTLSCSPISGHRSVSWYQQTPGQGLQFLFEYFSETQRNKGNFPGRFSGRQFSNSRSEMNVSTLELGDSALYLCASSLAGTSGTDTQYFGPGTRLTVL.

The chain couples TRBV11-2 to TRBJ1-4; D might be TRBD1 (5 bases). CDR1 and CDR2 (germline): SGHAT, FQNNGV. The CDR3 has 15 residues. V was shortened by 7 bases and J by 7 bases, with 19 bases between the two germline ends. In DNA form, the CDR3 reads TGTGCCAGCACCCTAGCTGCCGGGGGAGGTGAAAAACTGTTTTTT. It codes for CASTLAAGGGEKLFF. The complete variable domain, with remaining parts taken from reference TRBV11-2 and TRBJ1-4, reads EAGVAQSPRYKIIEKRQSVAFWCNPISGHATLYWYQQILGQGPKLLIQFQNNGVVDDSQLPKDRFSAERLKGVDSTLKIQPAKLEDSAVYLCASTLAAGGGEKLFFGSGTQLSVL.

The chain uses TRBV5-1 and TRBJ2-2; possible D gene TRBD2, 5 bases. The CDR3 loop spans 15 amino acids. Germline assignment: CDR1 SGHRS and CDR2 YFSETQ. The V gene lost 5 bases and the J gene lost 3 bases, with 14 bases spanning the gap. Here the CDR3 DNA reads TGCGCCAGCAGTTCCTCGGGGAGTGACACCGGGGAGCTGTTTTTT. This translates into CASSSSGSDTGELFF.

This chain uses TRBV2 with TRBJ1-5, with D possibly matching TRBD1 (6 bases). CDR3 length: 18 residues. From germline, CDR1 is SNHLY and CDR2 FYNNEI. Trimming took off 8 bases at V and 2 bases at J, with 25 bases between the two ends. The chain's CDR3 is CASEDSSGALAGNQPQHF. In nucleotides, the CDR3 is TGTGCCAGCGAGGACAGCTCAGGGGCGCTTGCCGGCAATCAGCCCCAGCATTTT.

V usage is TRBV19 and J usage is TRBJ2-1; D is possibly TRBD2 (7 bases). Deletions cut 3 bases from V and 0 bases from J, with 12 bases between. This CDR3 is 16 amino acids long. Germline CDR1 LNHDA, CDR2 SQIVND (reference sequence). CDR3 DNA sequence: TGTGCCAGTAGTATTCCGGGGGGCCACTCCTACAATGAGCAGTTCTTC. Amino acid sequence: CASSIPGGHSYNEQFF.

This clone was seen only once. The chain carries TRBV11-2 and TRBJ1-3; no reliable D call. This CDR3 is built from 15 residues. Germline V gives CDR1 SGHAT, CDR2 FQNNGV. Trimming took 0 bases from V and 0 from J, leaving 6 bases between them. The DNA of the CDR3 is TGTGCCAGCAGCTTAGAAAGCTACTCTGGAAACACCATATATTTT. Its protein product is CASSLESYSGNTIYF.

The J gene is TRBJ2-7, the V gene TRBV3-1 (or the pseudogene TRBV3-2); 11 nucleotides align to TRBD2. J was trimmed by 9 bases and V by 2 bases; bases with no gene match: 12. Germline values: CDR1 LGHDT, CDR2 YNNKEL (reference sequence). The CDR3 loop spans 16 amino acids. The CDR3 DNA is TGTGCCAGCAGCCAATCCGGGACTAGCGGTCTTACGTCGCAGTACTTC. This codes for CASSQSGTSGLTSQYF.

This chain connects TRBV5-1 to TRBJ1-3; no reliable D call. Germline CDR1 reads SGHRS; CDR2 reads YFSETQ. The CDR3 has 11 amino acids. Trimming cost V 7 bases and J 7 bases, with 9 bases left between them. CDR3 sequence reads: CASQAANTIYF. CDR3 DNA: TGCGCCAGCCAAGCGGCGAACACCATATATTTT.

The V and J genes are TRBV7-6 and TRBJ1-5, with D possibly TRBD1 on 5 matching bases. The CDR3 runs 16 residues. Germline CDR1 reads SGHVS; CDR2 reads FNYEAQ. V lost 1 base, J lost 2 bases, and 12 bases lay in between. This CDR3 is CASSLESGNGNQPQHF. CDR3 DNA: TGTGCCAGCAGCTTAGAGTCAGGGAATGGCAATCAGCCCCAGCATTTT. Full variable domain (outside the CDR3, taken from reference TRBV7-6 and TRBJ1-5): GAGVSQSPRYKVTKRGQDVALRCDPISGHVSLYWYRQALGQGPEFLTYFNYEAQQDKSGLPNDRFSAERPEGSISTLTIQRTEQRDSAMYRCASSLESGNGNQPQHFGDGTRLSIL.

The genes are TRBV10-1 and TRBJ2-2; 10 nucleotides agree with TRBD1. The CDR3 is made up of 19 amino acids. The junction had 17 bases not matched to a gene; V was cut back by 4 bases and J by 6 bases. Germline V gene data show CDR1 as WNHNN and CDR2 as SYGVQD (reference sequence). DNA of the CDR3: TGCGCCAGCAGTGTAACCTTACTGGGGGGGACAGGGGATCCCGGGGAGCTGTTTTTT. Its protein product is CASSVTLLGGTGDPGELFF.

CDR3 coding DNA: TGTGCCAGCCGATCCCGTCGACGGACAGCAATGAACACTGAAGCTTTCTTT. This translates into CASRSRRRTAMNTEAFF. The V call is TRBV5-6, the J call TRBJ1-1, with D maybe TRBD1 (6 bases). This CDR3 region has 17 residues. CDR1 is SGHDT, CDR2 YYEEEE, per germline. The ends were cut back, 7 bases at V and 0 bases at J, with 22 bases in the middle.

At least ten counts were recorded for this clone. The genes are TRBV28 and TRBJ1-4, with a tentative D call TRBD1 (5 bases). Germline CDR1 MDHEN, CDR2 SYDVKM. The CDR3 has 20 amino acids. V lost 10 bases and J 0 bases, leaving 30 bases between the germline ends. This chain's CDR3 is CANYARRGSHDIATNEKLFF. The CDR3 DNA sequence: TGTGCCAACTACGCCCGGAGGGGAAGTCACGATATTGCAACTAATGAAAAACTGTTTTTT.

The chain links TRBV7-9 to TRBJ2-5, with 7 bases matching TRBD2. CDR3 length: 14 residues. CDR1 SEHNR and CDR2 FQNEAQ come from the germline V gene (reference sequence). The trim removed 4 bases at V and 5 bases at J, leaving 7 bases unmatched. The CDR3 is CASSSPAGGETQYF. The CDR3 DNA sequence: TGTGCCAGCAGCTCCCCGGCCGGGGGGGAGACCCAGTACTTC. Looking up the rest from reference TRBV7-9 and TRBJ2-5 gives the full variable domain: DTGVSQNPRHKITKRGQNVTFRCDPISEHNRLYWYRQTLGQGPEFLTYFQNEAQLEKSRLLSDRFSAERPKGSFSTLEIQRTEQGDSAMYLCASSSPAGGETQYFGPGTRLLVL.

The rearrangement joins TRBV7-2 to TRBJ2-5, with a possible D match to TRBD1 (8 bases). From germline, CDR1 is SGHTA and CDR2 FQGNSA. Trimming pared 5 bases from V and 4 bases from J, leaving 17 bases between. CDR3 size: 15 residues. CDR3 DNA sequence: TGTGCCAGCAGCCACGGACAGGGAGGGTTAGAGACCCAGTACTTC. The encoded protein is CASSHGQGGLETQYF. The whole variable domain, remainder taken from reference TRBV7-2 and TRBJ2-5, is GAGVSQSPSNKVTEKGKDVELRCDPISGHTALYWYRQSLGQGLEFLIYFQGNSAPDKSGLPSDRFSAERTGGSVSTLTIQRTQQEDSAVYLCASSHGQGGLETQYFGPGTRLLVL.

The chain joins TRBV4-1 to TRBJ2-7, with a possible D match to TRBD2 (6 bases). Germline V gene sequence: CDR1 MGHRA, CDR2 YSYEKL. The CDR3 covers 13 residues. V gave up 4 bases and J gave up 4 bases, with 11 bases separating them. CDR3 DNA sequence: TGCGCCAGCAGCCCCCGGCGGGGTTACGAGCAGTACTTC. Residues: CASSPRRGYEQYF.

This chain connects TRBV11-2 to TRBJ2-1; D is possibly TRBD2 (5 bases). Germline CDR1 reads SGHAT; CDR2 reads FQNNGV. Trimming shortened V by 0 bases and J by 14 bases, and 14 bases separated the two germline ends. This CDR3 spans 13 amino acids. Here the CDR3 reads CASSLEGGDGEFF. In nucleotides, the CDR3 is TGTGCCAGCAGCTTAGAAGGAGGAGACGGGGAGTTCTTC.

The genes are TRBV20-1 and TRBJ2-1; 11 bases align to TRBD2. The CDR3 contains 11 residues. Germline-derived CDR1 and CDR2 are DFQATT and SNEGSKA (reference sequence). The V gene end was trimmed by 7 bases and the J gene end by 10 bases; junction bases not matched to a gene: 3. CDR3 in amino acids: CSVAGGPEQFF. The CDR3 DNA is TGCAGTGTAGCGGGGGGGCCGGAGCAGTTCTTC.

This clone was picked up a small number of times. The chain has TRBV25-1 and TRBJ2-2; 10 nucleotides agree with TRBD1. Germline V gene data show CDR1 as MGHDK and CDR2 as SYGVNS. The CDR3 spans 14 residues. Trimming removed 4 bases from V and 4 bases from J; junction bases left unmatched: 0. This CDR3 is CASSGTGGTGELFF. The CDR3 region has the DNA TGTGCCAGCAGTGGGACAGGGGGCACCGGGGAGCTGTTTTTT.

V is TRBV4-3 and J is TRBJ2-7, with D perhaps matching TRBD2 (6 bases). Deletions cut 4 bases from V and 3 bases from J, with 10 bases between. From germline, CDR1 is LGHNA and CDR2 YSLEER. The CDR3 loop spans 13 amino acids. Here the CDR3 reads CASSPLGGYEQYF. For the CDR3, the DNA is TGCGCCAGCAGCCCGTTGGGGGGCTACGAGCAGTACTTC.